This entry describes one TCR beta chain. What it binds is unknown. Its ends do not fully match the called genes, so a read error is possible. Other nucleotide sequences in the sample specify the same CDR3. These data are taken from a study of cytomegalovirus exposure and HLA in healthy donors. The PCR contained 60 Vbeta and 13 Jbeta primers. Only in-frame clones appear in the TCRdb table, and some are missing; sequencing was by immunoSEQ multiplex PCR. The table shows tens of thousands of clones, with approximately 71% occurring only once. Looked up from germline, CDR1 is SGHDT and CDR2 is YYEEEE. The CDR3 totals 15 residues. Study-wide results and caveats: The classifier reportedly diagnosed cytomegalovirus status with high sensitivity and specificity. Some V segments, including TRBV6-2 and TRBV6-3, were excluded as indistinguishable.

Sequencing was performed on PBMCs. This TCR was sampled from a man aged 35 to 55 in good health and CMV-seronegative. The chain is built from TRBV5-6 and TRBJ2-3; 7 bases fit TRBD1. CDR3 residues: CASSLGQRGTDTQYF. CDR3 DNA sequence: TGTGCCAGCAGCCTGGGACAGAGAGGAACAGATACGCAGTATTTC.